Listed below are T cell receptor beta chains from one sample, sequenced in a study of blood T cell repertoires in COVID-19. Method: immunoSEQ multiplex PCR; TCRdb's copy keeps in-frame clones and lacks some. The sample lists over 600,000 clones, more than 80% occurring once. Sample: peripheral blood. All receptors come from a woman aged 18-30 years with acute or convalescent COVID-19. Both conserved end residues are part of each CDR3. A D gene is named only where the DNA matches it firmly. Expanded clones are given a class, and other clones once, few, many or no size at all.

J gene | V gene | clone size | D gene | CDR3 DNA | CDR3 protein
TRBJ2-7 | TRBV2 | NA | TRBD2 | TGTGCCAGCACGGAGGGGACTAGCGGATCCTACGAGCAGTACTTC | CASTEGTSGSYEQYF
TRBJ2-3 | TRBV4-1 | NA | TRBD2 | TGCGCCAGCAGCCTACATCCTTGGGGCGGGGGGAACACAGATACGCAGTATTTT | CASSLHPWGGGNTDTQYF
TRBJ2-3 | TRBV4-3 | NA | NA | TGCGCCAGCAGCCAAGTAAGCGTTGGTACGCAGTATTTT | CASSQVSVGTQYF
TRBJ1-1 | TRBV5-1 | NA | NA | TGCGCCAGCAGCCCAGGGGATTGGAGGACTGAAGCTTTCTTT | CASSPGDWRTEAFF
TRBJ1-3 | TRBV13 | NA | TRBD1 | TGTGCCAGCACCTTTTTTACAGGGGGTGGAAACACCATATATTTT | CASTFFTGGGNTIYF
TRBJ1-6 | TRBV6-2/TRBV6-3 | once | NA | TGTGCCAGCAGTTACTCGGGGCAACGACTCCACTTT | CASSYSGQRLHF
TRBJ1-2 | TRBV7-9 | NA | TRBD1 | TGTGCCAGCAGCCTCCCGACAGGGGAGGTTTCGGGGGGCTACACCTTC | CASSLPTGEVSGGYTF
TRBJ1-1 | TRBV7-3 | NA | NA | TGTGCCAGCAGCTTAAGCGGCAGACTTAACACTGAAGCTTTCTTT | CASSLSGRLNTEAFF
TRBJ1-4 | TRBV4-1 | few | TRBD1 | TGCGCCAGCAGCCTCAAACAGGGGACTAATGAAAAACTGTTTTTT | CASSLKQGTNEKLFF
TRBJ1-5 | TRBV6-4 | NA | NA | TGTGCCAGCAGTGTAACAGGCGGCGGGAGTCAGCCCCAGCATTTT | CASSVTGGGSQPQHF
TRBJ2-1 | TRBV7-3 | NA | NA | TGTGCCAGCAGCTTAACTCGCGGGGACCCGCAGTTCTTC | CASSLTRGDPQFF
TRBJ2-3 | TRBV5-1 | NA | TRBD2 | TGCGCCGGCAGCGCGGGGGACAGCACAGATACGCAGTATTTT | CAGSAGDSTDTQYF
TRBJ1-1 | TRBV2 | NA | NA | TGTGCCAGCAGGGCACAGGATAGTTACACTGAAGCTTTCTTT | CASRAQDSYTEAFF
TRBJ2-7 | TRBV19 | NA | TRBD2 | TGTGCCAGCCACGGGACTAGCTTCTACGAGCAGTACTTC | CASHGTSFYEQYF
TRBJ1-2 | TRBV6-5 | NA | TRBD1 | TGTGCCAGCAGAAAGGGACAGGGTAACTATGGCTACACCTTC | CASRKGQGNYGYTF
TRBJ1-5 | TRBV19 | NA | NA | TGTGCCAGTAGAAGGAAGGGGGAAACGAATCAGCCCCAGCATTTT | CASRRKGETNQPQHF
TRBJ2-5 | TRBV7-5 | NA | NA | TGTGCCAGGCAACCTGCAAATCGGACAGCTCAAGAGACCCAGTACTTC | CARQPANRTAQETQYF
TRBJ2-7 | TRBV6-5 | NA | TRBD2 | TGTGCCAGCAGTTCCTCAGCGGGGGGTATGTACGAGCAGTACTTC | CASSSSAGGMYEQYF
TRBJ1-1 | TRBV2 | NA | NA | TGTGCCAGCAGCCATACAGGGACCACTGAAGCTTTCTTT | CASSHTGTTEAFF
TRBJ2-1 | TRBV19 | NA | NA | TGTGCCAGTAGTATAGGGCGGAGTAATGAGCAGTTCTTC | CASSIGRSNEQFF
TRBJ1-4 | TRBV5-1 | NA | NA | TGCGCCAGCAGCCCGAGGACAGTTGCAACTAATGAAAAACTGTTTTTT | CASSPRTVATNEKLFF
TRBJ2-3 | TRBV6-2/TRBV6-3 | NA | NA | TGTGCCAGCAGTCTCTACACAGATACGCAGTATTTT | CASSLYTDTQYF
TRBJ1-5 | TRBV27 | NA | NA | TGTGCCAGCAGTCGACCAGGGTTCAATCAGCCCCAGCATTTT | CASSRPGFNQPQHF
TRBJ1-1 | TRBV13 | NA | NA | TGTGCCAGCAGTTCCCCCCGGGACATCAACACTGAAGCTTTCTTT | CASSSPRDINTEAFF
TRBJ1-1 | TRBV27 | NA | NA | TGTGCCACCCAGCCTGCTATAACAGGGTACACTGAAGCTTTCTTT | CATQPAITGYTEAFF
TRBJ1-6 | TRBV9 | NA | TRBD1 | TGTGCCAGCAGGACCGGGACAGGGATTTCACCCCTCCACTTT | CASRTGTGISPLHF
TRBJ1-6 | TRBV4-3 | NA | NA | TGCGCCAGCAGCCAAGAAGGGAGCGCGGATTCACCCCTCCACTTT | CASSQEGSADSPLHF
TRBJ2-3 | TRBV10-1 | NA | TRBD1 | TGCGCCAGCAGTGATAGGGACAGGGGGTCAGTTACGCAGTATTTT | CASSDRDRGSVTQYF
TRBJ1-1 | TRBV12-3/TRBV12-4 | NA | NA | TGTGCCAGCACAACAGGGTCGAACACTGAAGCTTTCTTT | CASTTGSNTEAFF
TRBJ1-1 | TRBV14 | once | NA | TGTGCCAGCAGCCAAGGTTCTTCCAGTCGTGGCACTGAAGCTTTCTTT | CASSQGSSSRGTEAFF
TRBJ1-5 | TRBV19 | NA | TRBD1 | TGTGCCAGTAGTACGATGACAGGGAATCAGCCCCAGCATTTT | CASSTMTGNQPQHF
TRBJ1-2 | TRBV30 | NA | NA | TGTGCCTGGAGTCCCCAGGGGCCGAGGAGGGGCTACACCTTC | CAWSPQGPRRGYTF
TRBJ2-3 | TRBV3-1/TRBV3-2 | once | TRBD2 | TGTGCCAGCAGCCAAGAACGCCTCGGACTAGCGGGGGTTAATACGCAGTATTTT | CASSQERLGLAGVNTQYF
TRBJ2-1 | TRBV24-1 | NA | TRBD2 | TGTGCCACCAGTGACCCGGGGAGCGGGAGATACAATGAGCAGTTCTTC | CATSDPGSGRYNEQFF
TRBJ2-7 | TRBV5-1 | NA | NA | TGCGCCAGCAGCTTGGACAGGAGCTACGAGCAGTACTTC | CASSLDRSYEQYF
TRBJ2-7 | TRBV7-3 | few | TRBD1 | TGTGCCAGCAGCGTCACAGGGGGCGGTAGGTACGAGCAGTACTTC | CASSVTGGGRYEQYF
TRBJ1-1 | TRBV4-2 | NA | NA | TGTGCCAGCAGCCAAGATACCCGGGAGGCTTTCTTT | CASSQDTREAFF
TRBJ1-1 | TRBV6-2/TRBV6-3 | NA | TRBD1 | TGTGCCAGCAGTCCGCTACAGGGGCCGACCGACCTGAACACTGAAGCTTTCTTT | CASSPLQGPTDLNTEAFF
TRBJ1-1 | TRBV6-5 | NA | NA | TGTGCCGTACAGGTCCGGAGGGACACTGAAGCTTTCTTT | CAVQVRRDTEAFF
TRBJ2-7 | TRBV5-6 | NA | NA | TGTGCCAGCAGCTTGGAGGGGGGGCCCGAGCAGTACTTC | CASSLEGGPEQYF
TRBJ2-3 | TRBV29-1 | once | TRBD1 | TGCAGCGTCGTCGGGACAGGTACAGATACGCAGTATTTT | CSVVGTGTDTQYF
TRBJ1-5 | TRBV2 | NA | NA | TGTGCCAGCAGTGATGGAGGGCCCCAGCATTTT | CASSDGGPQHF
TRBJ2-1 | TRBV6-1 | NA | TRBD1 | TGTGCCAGCAGTGACAGGGGGCGGTTTGAGCAGTTCTTC | CASSDRGRFEQFF
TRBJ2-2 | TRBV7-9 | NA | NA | TGTGCCTTACAGGGTATCAACACCGGGGAGCTGTTTTTT | CALQGINTGELFF
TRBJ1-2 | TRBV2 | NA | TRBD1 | TGTGCCAGCGCCTCCGGGACAGGGGCCCGCACTTACTATGGCTACACCTTC | CASASGTGARTYYGYTF
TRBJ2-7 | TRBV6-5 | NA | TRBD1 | TGTGCCAGCAGCGGGACAGGGGCTGTCTACGAGCAGTACTTC | CASSGTGAVYEQYF
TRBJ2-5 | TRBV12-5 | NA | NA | TGTGCTAGTGGCCCCGACTACCTTGGGACCCAGTACTTC | CASGPDYLGTQYF